The 21 T cell receptor beta chains reported below all come from one sample, sequenced in a study of shared clonotypes between healthy human individuals. Sequencing was performed with immunoSEQ multiplex PCR; in TCRdb, only in-frame clones are kept and a portion is missing. Of about 500,000 clones in the sample, roughly four fifths were seen once. The sequenced material came from PBMCs. The receptors come from a woman aged 40 to 49 in good health. Some clones in this sample may be carry-over from other donors' samples.

The V call is TRBV6-5, the J call TRBJ2-7; no clear D. This CDR3 spans 14 amino acids. V was cut by 8 bases and J by 1 base, with 15 bases left in between. Germline loops: CDR1 MNHEY, CDR2 SVGAGI. CDR3 DNA sequence: TGTGCCAGCGGCCGCAGTAGTTTTTCCTACGAGCAGTACTTC. Protein: CASGRSSFSYEQYF.

Comment on this clone: The same CDR3 arises from other DNA sequences in this sample as well. The rearrangement uses TRBV11-2 and TRBJ2-7; 7 bases are a match to TRBD2. Germline CDR1 reads SGHAT; CDR2 reads FQNNGV. CDR3 length equals 15 residues. After removal of 2 bases from V and 1 base from J, the junction contained 5 bases not matched to a gene. CDR3 coding DNA: TGTGCCAGCAGCTTACAGCCTAGCGGTTCCTACGAGCAGTACTTC. This encodes CASSLQPSGSYEQYF.

This clone appeared a few times. CDR3 DNA sequence: TGTGCCAGCAGCGAAGGGACAGACCCTACTCAGCCCCAGCATTTT. This encodes CASSEGTDPTQPQHF. The chain has TRBV6-4 and TRBJ1-5, with 7 nucleotides matching TRBD1. V shed 6 bases and J 6 bases; nucleotides not matched to a gene: 11. Germline V gene data show CDR1 as MRHNA and CDR2 as SNTAGT. This CDR3 contains 15 residues.

About this clone: This likely traces to a read error, being one base from a far larger clone. The V call is TRBV30, the J call TRBJ2-2; 10 nucleotides line up with TRBD1. The CDR3 totals 15 residues. Germline assignment: CDR1 GTSNPN and CDR2 SVGIG (reference sequence). CDR3: CAWGTGAANIGELFF. CDR3 nucleotides: TGTGCCTGGGGGACAGGGGCCGCGAACATCGGGGAGCTGTTTTTT.

The chain is built from TRBV11-2 and TRBJ1-2, with 7 bases aligning to TRBD1. The CDR3 runs to 18 residues. V lost 1 base and J lost 4; bases outside the gene matches: 15. Germline CDR1 is SGHAT and CDR2 is FQNNGV. The DNA for the CDR3 is TGTGCCAGCAGCTTAGGGTCTAATTTGGTGACAGGGATCTATGGCTACACCTTC. Translation gives CASSLGSNLVTGIYGYTF.

This sequence joins TRBV11-2 and TRBJ2-3; TRBD1 matches at 12 bases. V was pared by 0 bases and J by 6 bases, with 7 bases of the junction left unmatched. This CDR3 is 17 amino acids long. Germline loops: CDR1 SGHAT, CDR2 FQNNGV. CDR3 in DNA: TGTGCCAGCAGCTTAGATCGGGGGACAGGGGGCTTGGATACGCAGTATTTT. Translating gives CASSLDRGTGGLDTQYF.

The rearrangement links TRBV4-3 to TRBJ1-1; 8 nucleotides align to TRBD1. The CDR3 has 14 residues. The junction had 2 bases not matched to a gene; V was cut back by 1 base and J by 4 bases. Germline lookup yields CDR1 LGHNA and CDR2 YSLEER. Here the CDR3 DNA reads TGCGCCAGCAGCCAAGTTGACAGGGGCACTGAAGCTTTCTTT. Amino acid sequence: CASSQVDRGTEAFF.

The chain employs TRBV5-4 and TRBJ2-2, with TRBD2 matching over 13 bases. This CDR3 has 18 residues. J lost 4 bases, V lost 4 bases, and 10 bases had no gene match. Germline V gives CDR1 SGHNT, CDR2 YYREEE (reference sequence). The CDR3 protein is CASSTGLAGVVRTGELFF. CDR3 coding DNA: TGTGCCAGCAGCACCGGACTAGCGGGAGTAGTACGCACCGGGGAGCTGTTTTTT. The full variable domain, its missing parts supplied by reference TRBV5-4 and TRBJ2-2, is ETGVTQSPTHLIKTRGQQVTLRCSSQSGHNTVSWYQQALGQGPQFIFQYYREEENGRGNFPPRFSGLQFPNYSSELNVNALELDDSALYLCASSTGLAGVVRTGELFFGEGSRLTVL.

The rearrangement uses TRBV5-1 and TRBJ2-7; 8 nucleotides agree with TRBD2. Germline V gene data show CDR1 as SGHRS and CDR2 as YFSETQ. CDR3 length: 13 residues. The V gene end was trimmed by 7 bases and the J gene end by 1 base; junction bases not matched to a gene: 4. DNA of the CDR3: TGCGCCAGCCAGGTAGCGGGATCCTACGAGCAGTACTTC. It yields the protein CASQVAGSYEQYF.

Concerning this clone: This sequence is one base from a far larger clone and is likely a read error. The chain carries TRBV2 and TRBJ2-7, with D possibly matching TRBD2 (5 bases). The CDR3 is 12 amino acids. Germline lookup yields CDR1 SNHLY and CDR2 FYNNEI. Here the CDR3 reads CASIQEGYEQHF. In DNA form, the CDR3 reads TGTGCCAGCATTCAAGAGGGATACGAGCAGCACTTC.

A note on this clone: Just one base apart from a much larger clone, this may be a read error. The V gene is TRBV5-1, the J gene TRBJ1-1, with TRBD1 as a possible D gene (6 bases). The CDR3 spans 14 residues. Germline V lookup: CDR1 SGHRS, CDR2 YFSETQ. DNA of the CDR3: TGCGCCAGCAGCTTGGCGGGGGGCTACACTGGAGCTTTCTTT. Translation gives CASSLAGGYTGAFF.

The gene calls are TRBV7-9 and TRBJ2-1; TRBD1 aligns across 8 bases. V dropped 5 bases and J dropped 3; count of bases not matched to a gene: 12. Germline V gene lookup returns CDR1 SEHNR and CDR2 FQNEAQ (reference sequence). CDR3 size: 17 residues. The DNA of the CDR3 is TGTGCCAGCAGCGAGGCCCTGACAGGGGTCGGCTACAATGAGCAGTTCTTC. It yields the protein CASSEALTGVGYNEQFF.

CDR3 protein: CASTPGHPQFF. The CDR3, as DNA: TGTGCCAGCACCCCAGGCCATCCCCAGTTCTTC. The chain links TRBV16 to TRBJ2-1; D gene ambiguous. The CDR3 has 11 amino acids. Germline V lookup: CDR1 KGHSY, CDR2 FQNENV. V lost 7 bases and J 13 bases, leaving 14 bases between the germline ends.

This clone has more than one count but fewer than ten. This chain joins TRBV7-8 and TRBJ2-1; D is possibly TRBD2 (5 bases). V lost 6 bases and J lost 1, with 16 bases in between. Germline loops: CDR1 SGHVS, CDR2 FQNEAQ. The CDR3 contains 16 residues. The CDR3 bases are TGTGCCAGCAGTTACCCTCACGGAGGTTCCTACAATGAGCAGTTCTTC. Amino acids: CASSYPHGGSYNEQFF.

The genes are TRBV30 and TRBJ2-5; D is uncertain. The CDR3 is 11 amino acids. V was clipped by 3 bases and J by 5 bases, with 7 bases between them. Germline V gene data show CDR1 as GTSNPN and CDR2 as SVGIG (reference sequence). The CDR3 nucleotides are TGTGCCTGGAGCCCGCGGGAGACCCAGTACTTC. It translates to CAWSPRETQYF.

The chain links TRBV30 to TRBJ2-1; D is perhaps TRBD1 (7 bases). Per germline, CDR1 GTSNPN and CDR2 SVGIG (reference sequence). The CDR3 is 14 amino acids. V dropped 0 bases and J dropped 5 bases, with 11 bases sitting between them. In nucleotides, the CDR3 is TGTGCCTGGAGTGTTGGCGGGACAGACAATGAGCAGTTCTTC. It specifies CAWSVGGTDNEQFF.

V is TRBV10-3 and J is TRBJ2-7, with D maybe TRBD2 (6 bases). The CDR3 sequence is 13 residues long. V was pared by 4 bases and J by 2 bases, with 9 bases between. Germline CDR1 is ENHRY and CDR2 is SYGVKD. CDR3 in DNA: TGTGCCATCAGTGGCGGGGAAACCTACGAGCAGTACTTC. This codes for CAISGGETYEQYF.

The rearrangement uses TRBV18 and TRBJ1-1, with TRBD1 as a possible D gene (5 bases). V gave up 3 bases and J gave up 3 bases, with 17 bases separating them. CDR1 and CDR2 from the germline V gene are KGHSH and LQKENI. The CDR3 length is 16 residues. CDR3 protein: CASSPAAGGSYTEAFF. The CDR3 nucleotides are TGTGCCAGCTCACCGGCGGCCGGGGGGTCTTACACTGAAGCTTTCTTT. The full variable domain, with the rest looked up from reference TRBV18 and TRBJ1-1, is NAGVMQNPRHLVRRRGQEARLRCSPMKGHSHVYWYRQLPEEGLKFMVYLQKENIIDESGMPKERFSAEFPKEGPSILRIQQVVRGDSAAYFCASSPAAGGSYTEAFFGQGTRLTVV.

The V gene is TRBV7-9, the J gene TRBJ1-1; D gene uncertain. The CDR3 is made up of 12 amino acids. CDR1 and CDR2 (germline): SEHNR, FQNEAQ (reference sequence). V lost 1 base to trimming and J lost 10 bases, with 10 bases between them. CDR3 coding DNA: TGTGCCAGCAGCTTAGACCCGGGTGGAGCTTTCTTT. As protein: CASSLDPGGAFF.

V and J are TRBV29-1 and TRBJ1-2; D may be TRBD1 (6 bases). Germline loops: CDR1 SQVTM, CDR2 ANQGSEA. The CDR3 extends over 12 amino acids. V was trimmed by 8 bases and J by 3 bases, leaving 13 bases between them. The CDR3 loop reads CSTIQGDYGYTF. The CDR3 bases are TGCAGCACAATACAGGGAGACTATGGCTACACCTTC.

V gene TRBV5-6 combines with J gene TRBJ1-1; D gene unclear. The CDR3 is 15 residues long. The V gene lost 3 bases and the J gene lost 1 base, with 13 bases spanning the gap. The germline V gene has CDR1 SGHDT and CDR2 YYEEEE. DNA for the CDR3: TGTGCCAGCAGCTCAAGGATGGACGGGAACACTGAAGCTTTCTTT. Encoded protein: CASSSRMDGNTEAFF.